The rows below give T cell receptor beta chains drawn from one sample of a study of OX40 agonist ivuxolimab in advanced cancers. The data were produced by immunoSEQ multiplex PCR, yet TCRdb's version contains in-frame clones alone and is incomplete. The sample gives around 66,000 clones, more than 80% of which show up once; 0.95% to 1.5% is in the top ten. The starting material was CD4+ or CD8+ T cells sorted from blood, obtained in a trial of the OX40 agonist ivuxolimab. The receptors were sampled from an adult with an advanced solid tumor such as melanoma, head and neck, liver or kidney cancer. Both conserved end residues are part of each CDR3. The order of the fields is CDR3 protein, CDR3 DNA, J gene, D gene, V gene, clone size. The D gene is left open where the match is weak. The listing skips clone size in some rows; elsewhere it reads once, few, many or a size class.

CDR3: CASSTNGGADTQYF; DNA: TGTGCCAGCAGTACCAATGGTGGGGCAGATACGCAGTATTTT; J: TRBJ2-3; D: -; V: TRBV28; size: few
CDR3: CASSQKTGQGAGEQYF; DNA: TGCGCCAGCAGCCAGAAAACCGGACAGGGGGCTGGCGAGCAGTACTTC; J: TRBJ2-7; D: TRBD1; V: TRBV4-1; size: -
CDR3: CATSRDFRRGAYYEQYF; DNA: TGTGCCACCAGCAGAGATTTCCGGCGAGGCGCCTACTACGAGCAGTACTTC; J: TRBJ2-7; D: -; V: TRBV15; size: -
CDR3: CASTSSGSGYEQYF; DNA: TGTGCCAGTACCTCTAGCGGGAGTGGTTACGAGCAGTACTTC; J: TRBJ2-7; D: TRBD2; V: TRBV19; size: medium-sized
CDR3: CASSLRTGTGANVLTF; DNA: TGTGCCAGCAGCTTACGTACAGGCACTGGGGCCAACGTCCTGACTTTC; J: TRBJ2-6; D: -; V: TRBV7-2; size: -
CDR3: CASSLTSGMISYEQYF; DNA: TGTGCCAGCAGCTTGACTAGCGGGATGATCTCCTACGAGCAGTACTTC; J: TRBJ2-7; D: TRBD2; V: TRBV7-2; size: -
CDR3: CASSSPGRTKAEAFF; DNA: TGTGCCAGCAGTTCTCCAGGGAGGACGAAGGCTGAAGCTTTCTTT; J: TRBJ1-1; D: -; V: TRBV6-1; size: -
CDR3: CASSLDSASGSLGGYNEQFF; DNA: TGCGCCAGCAGCTTGGATTCGGCTAGCGGGAGTCTGGGCGGGTACAATGAGCAGTTCTTC; J: TRBJ2-1; D: TRBD2; V: TRBV5-1; size: -
CDR3: CASSQEGQGRAEQFF; DNA: TGCGCCAGCAGCCAAGAAGGACAGGGGCGGGCTGAGCAGTTCTTC; J: TRBJ2-1; D: TRBD1; V: TRBV4-1; size: -
CDR3: CASSSAYEQYF; DNA: TGTGCCAGCAGCTCCGCCTACGAGCAGTACTTC; J: TRBJ2-7; D: -; V: TRBV7-2; size: -
CDR3: CASSADRESEKLFF; DNA: TGTGCCAGCAGTGCCGACAGGGAGAGTGAAAAACTGTTTTTT; J: TRBJ1-4; D: TRBD1; V: TRBV6-1; size: -
CDR3: CASSIAIGRHNEKLFF; DNA: TGTGCCAGTAGTATAGCGATCGGACGCCATAATGAAAAACTGTTTTTT; J: TRBJ1-4; D: -; V: TRBV19; size: -
CDR3: CASSLDTKIGYGYTF; DNA: TGTGCCAGCAGTCTGGACACTAAGATTGGGTATGGCTACACCTTC; J: TRBJ1-2; D: -; V: TRBV28; size: -
CDR3: CASSTTGDLTDTQYF; DNA: TGTGCCAGCAGCACCACAGGGGACCTCACAGATACGCAGTATTTT; J: TRBJ2-3; D: TRBD1; V: TRBV28; size: -
CDR3: CASGLKTGDTGELFF; DNA: TGTGCTAGTGGTTTGAAAACAGGGGACACCGGGGAGCTGTTTTTT; J: TRBJ2-2; D: TRBD1; V: TRBV12-5; size: -
CDR3: CASTKGDRLGYGYTF; DNA: TGTGCCAGCACCAAGGGGGACAGACTAGGTTATGGCTACACCTTC; J: TRBJ1-2; D: TRBD1; V: TRBV6-6; size: -
CDR3: CASSPVAGGRTDTQYF; DNA: TGTGCCAGCTCTCCCGTAGCGGGAGGGCGCACAGATACGCAGTATTTT; J: TRBJ2-3; D: TRBD2; V: TRBV18; size: -
CDR3: CASSAGDRKNTEAFF; DNA: TGTGCCAGCAGCGCCGGGGACAGAAAGAACACTGAAGCTTTCTTT; J: TRBJ1-1; D: TRBD1; V: TRBV9; size: few
CDR3: CASSAQRGEETQYF; DNA: TGTGCCAGCAGCGCTCAGCGGGGGGAAGAGACCCAGTACTTC; J: TRBJ2-5; D: TRBD2; V: TRBV11-3; size: -
CDR3: CASSPSGTAGGPLDEQFF; DNA: TGTGCCAGCAGCCCTTCGGGGACCGCGGGAGGGCCTTTGGATGAGCAGTTCTTC; J: TRBJ2-1; D: TRBD2; V: TRBV11-2; size: -
CDR3: CASSQALAFSSYEQYF; DNA: TGCGCCAGCAGCCAAGCACTAGCGTTTAGCTCCTACGAGCAGTACTTC; J: TRBJ2-7; D: TRBD2; V: TRBV4-1; size: -
CDR3: CASSPGRTTDTQYF; DNA: TGTGCCAGCAGCCCGGGACGGACCACAGATACGCAGTATTTT; J: TRBJ2-3; D: -; V: TRBV2; size: -
CDR3: CASSGGKGVGAFF; DNA: TGTGCCAGCAGTGGTGGGAAAGGTGTGGGAGCTTTCTTT; J: TRBJ1-1; D: -; V: TRBV2; size: -
CDR3: CASRLAGGPTETQYF; DNA: TGCGCCAGCAGACTAGCGGGAGGCCCGACGGAGACCCAGTACTTC; J: TRBJ2-5; D: TRBD2; V: TRBV5-1; size: -